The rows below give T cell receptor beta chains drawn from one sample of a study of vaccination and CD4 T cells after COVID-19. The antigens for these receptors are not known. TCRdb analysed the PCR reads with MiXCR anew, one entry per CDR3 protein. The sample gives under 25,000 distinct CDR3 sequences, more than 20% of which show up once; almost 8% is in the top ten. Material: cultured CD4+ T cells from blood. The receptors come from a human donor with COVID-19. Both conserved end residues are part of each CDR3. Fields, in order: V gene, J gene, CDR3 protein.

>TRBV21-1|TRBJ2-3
CASSKDWDRNNTDTQYF
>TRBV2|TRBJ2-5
CASTPGRSYQETQYF
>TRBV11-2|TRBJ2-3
CASSFGGPQPTDTQYF
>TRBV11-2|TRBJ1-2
CASSLDSNYGYTF
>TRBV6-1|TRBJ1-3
CASSQGSRSGNTIYF
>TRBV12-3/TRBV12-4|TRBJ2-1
CASSGGLPEQFF
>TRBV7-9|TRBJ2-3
CTSSFSGGTDTQYF
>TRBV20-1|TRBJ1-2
CSARGQGSHGYTF
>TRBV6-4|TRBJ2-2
CASSVGELFF
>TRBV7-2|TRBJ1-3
CASSLAPTGGSGNTIYF
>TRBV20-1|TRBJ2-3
CSASLAGGTDTQYF
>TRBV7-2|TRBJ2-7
CASSPDRGFWYEQYF
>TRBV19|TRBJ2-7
CASSGPGSRDSSRQYF
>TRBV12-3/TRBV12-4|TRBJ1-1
CASSPGTGGFRNTEALF
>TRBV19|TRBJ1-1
CASSITLTHEAFF
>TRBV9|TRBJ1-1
CASSRTGWGDTEAFF
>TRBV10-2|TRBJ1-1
CASNDLKWTEAFF
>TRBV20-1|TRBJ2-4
CSVDRGGNIQYF
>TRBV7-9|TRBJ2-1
CASRPSGDNEQFF
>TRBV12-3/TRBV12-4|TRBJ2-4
CASSYTGVAKNIQYF
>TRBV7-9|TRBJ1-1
CATFRDIGSTEAFF
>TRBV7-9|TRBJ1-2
CASSSGTASSNYGYTF
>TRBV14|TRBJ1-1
CASSHQTGGPNTEAFF
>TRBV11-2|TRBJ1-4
CASSPGQGYEKLFF
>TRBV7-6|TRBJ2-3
CASSLAPPSSGVKSTDTQYF
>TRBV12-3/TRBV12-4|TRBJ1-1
CASSLGPGQGTEAFF
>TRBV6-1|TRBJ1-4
CASSGGTGFPNEKLFF
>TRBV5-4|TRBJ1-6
CASSLLAANNSPLHF